The clone carrying this T cell receptor (beta chain) has a single count. TCRdb keeps only in-frame clones here, not all; method: immunoSEQ multiplex PCR. The sample holds 45,000 or so clones, roughly 93% seen once. After removal of 1 base from V and 6 bases from J, the junction contained 6 bases not matched to a gene. The CDR3 loop spans 15 amino acids. The germline gives CDR1 PRHDT, CDR2 FYEKMQ (reference sequence). The data were taken from a study of OX40 agonist ivuxolimab in advanced cancers. Study at large: Treatment of patients was with ivuxolimab, an agonistic anti-OX40 (CD134) antibody. Earlier treatment with anti-PD-1, anti-PD-L1 or anti-CTLA-4 was permitted, and around 43% had received some.

Samples were taken at baseline and on day 1 of cycles 4 and 7. Sequenced here: CD4+ or CD8+ T cells sorted from blood, sampled in a trial of the OX40 agonist ivuxolimab. This chain connects TRBV13 to TRBJ2-3; 8 nucleotides align to TRBD1. The TCR comes from an adult with an advanced solid tumor such as melanoma, head and neck, liver or kidney cancer. Written as DNA, the CDR3 is TGTGCCAGCAGCTTAGCGGGACAGGAGGGGGATACGCAGTATTTT. Encoded protein: CASSLAGQEGDTQYF.